Listed here is a single T cell receptor (beta chain). This sample also contains other DNA sequences that code for the same CDR3. The data are from a study of blood T cell repertoires in COVID-19. Study summary: The study drew acute and convalescent COVID-19 samples from the United States, Italy and Spain. The cDNA or gDNA used as material had been derived from T cells, B-cell-depleted T cells, or PBMCs.

Assay used: immunoSEQ multiplex PCR; TCRdb lists only in-frame clones, some missing. This sample has 300,000 or so clones; 90% occur once, and the top ten carry less than 3%. From germline, CDR1 is LNHDA and CDR2 SQIVND (reference sequence). The length of the CDR3 is 13 residues. Trimming removed 2 bases at V and 4 bases at J, with 9 bases between. Source material: peripheral blood. The sequence was obtained from a woman in her thirties with COVID-19, enrolled during active disease. The rearrangement uses TRBV19 and TRBJ2-7; a possible D gene is TRBD2 (6 bases). The CDR3 DNA is TGTGCCAGTAGTATAAGGCGGGGATACGAGCAGTACTTC. Its translation is CASSIRRGYEQYF.